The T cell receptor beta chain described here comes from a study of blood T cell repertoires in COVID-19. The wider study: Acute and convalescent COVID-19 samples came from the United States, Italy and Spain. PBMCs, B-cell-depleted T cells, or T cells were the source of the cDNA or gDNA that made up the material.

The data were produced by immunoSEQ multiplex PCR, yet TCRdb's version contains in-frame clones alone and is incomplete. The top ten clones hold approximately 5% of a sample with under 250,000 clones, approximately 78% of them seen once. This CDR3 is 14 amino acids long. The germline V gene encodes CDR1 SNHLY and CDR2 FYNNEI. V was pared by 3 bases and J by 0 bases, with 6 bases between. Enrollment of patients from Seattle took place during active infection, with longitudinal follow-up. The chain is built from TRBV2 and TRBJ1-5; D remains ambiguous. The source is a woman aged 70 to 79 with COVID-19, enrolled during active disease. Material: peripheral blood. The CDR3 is CASSDLSSNQPQHF. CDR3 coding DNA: TGTGCCAGCAGTGACCTCAGTAGCAATCAGCCCCAGCATTTT.